Each of the 25 T cell receptor beta chains below was sequenced from the same sample in a study of blood T cell repertoires in COVID-19. Sequenced by immunoSEQ multiplex PCR; TCRdb stores in-frame clones only, minus some. The top ten clones hold about 9.6% of a sample with around 170,000 clones, around 88% of them seen once. The specimen was PBMCs or T cells enriched from blood (not recorded which). The receptors originated from a woman under 40 who had recovered from COVID-19.

The chain carries TRBV27 and TRBJ2-3, with a weak D call TRBD2 (6 bases). Deletions cut 7 bases from V and 8 bases from J, with 22 bases between. Germline V gives CDR1 MNHEY, CDR2 SMNVEV (reference sequence). The CDR3 has 15 amino acids. This chain's CDR3 is CASKELALAWGTQYF. The CDR3, as DNA: TGTGCCAGCAAAGAACTAGCCCTGGCGTGGGGTACGCAGTATTTT.

The rearrangement uses TRBV13 and TRBJ1-1; 10 nucleotides align to TRBD1. V shed 5 bases and J 1 base; nucleotides not matched to a gene: 10. The germline CDR1 and CDR2 sequences are PRHDT and FYEKMQ (reference sequence). The CDR3 spans 17 residues. The DNA for the CDR3 is TGTGCCAGCAGCCCCCGCGGACAGGGGGACGGGAACACTGAAGCTTTCTTT. Its translation is CASSPRGQGDGNTEAFF. Supplemented by reference TRBV13 and TRBJ1-1, the full variable domain reads AAGVIQSPRHLIKEKRETATLKCYPIPRHDTVYWYQQGPGQDPQFLISFYEKMQSDKGSIPDRFSAQQFSDYHSELNMSSLELGDSALYFCASSPRGQGDGNTEAFFGQGTRLTVV.

The rearrangement joins TRBV27 to TRBJ2-7; a weak D match, TRBD1 (6 bases). CDR1 and CDR2 (germline): MNHEY, SMNVEV (reference sequence). CDR3 length: 14 amino acids. The V end lost 4 bases, the J end lost 2 bases, and 12 bases lay between the germline ends. The CDR3 coding sequence is TGTGCCAGCAGTTCTCCACAGGGAGCCTACGAGCAGTACTTC. Amino acid sequence: CASSSPQGAYEQYF.

The chain has TRBV12-3 or TRBV12-4 and TRBJ2-7, with 9 bases fitting TRBD1. Trimming cost V 5 bases and J 9 bases; bases outside gene matches: 8. The CDR3 consists of 13 residues. CDR3 DNA: TGTGCCAGCAGTCCTCGGGACAGGGTGGGGCAGTACTTC. This codes for CASSPRDRVGQYF.

The V gene is TRBV4-1, the J gene TRBJ2-7; D unclear. The CDR3 has 18 amino acids. V gave up 1 base and J gave up 0 bases, with 19 bases separating them. Germline lookup yields CDR1 MGHRA and CDR2 YSYEKL. Written as DNA, the CDR3 is TGCGCCAGCAGCCAAGTCGCGACACCTGGGCCGAGCTCCTACGAGCAGTACTTC. Residues: CASSQVATPGPSSYEQYF.

The V gene is TRBV6-5, the J gene TRBJ1-4; weak D call: TRBD1 (6 bases). The germline V gene encodes CDR1 MNHEY and CDR2 SVGAGI. The CDR3 extends over 15 amino acids. Trimming took 5 bases from V and 2 from J, leaving 12 bases between them. CDR3 in DNA: TGTGCCAGCAGTCGGACAGTGACGACTAATGAAAAACTGTTTTTT. Translating gives CASSRTVTTNEKLFF.

The CDR3 region is CASTNGQGFSSTF. Written as DNA, the CDR3 is TGTGCCAGCACCAACGGGCAGGGCTTCAGCTCCACCTTC. V usage is TRBV6-5 and J usage is TRBJ1-2, with a possible D match to TRBD1 (5 bases). The CDR3 loop spans 13 amino acids. Germline V CDR1 and CDR2: MNHEY, SVGAGI. Between the trimmed V and J ends, which lost 7 bases and 13 bases, there was a span of 22 bases.

This clone was picked up one time. The chain employs TRBV2 and TRBJ2-2, with TRBD2 matching over 12 bases. The CDR3 runs to 15 residues. Losses at the gene ends were 2 bases for V and 6 bases for J; bases not matched to a gene: 1. The V gene's germline CDR1 is SNHLY and CDR2 FYNNEI. Written as DNA, the CDR3 is TGTGCCAGCAGTGAACTAGCGGGAGGGTCCGGGGAGCTGTTTTTT. As protein: CASSELAGGSGELFF.

This clone was found a few times. The CDR3 bases are TGTGCCAGCAGCCCCGGGACTAGCTCGCAAGAGACCCAGTACTTC. Protein: CASSPGTSSQETQYF. This chain uses TRBV2 with TRBJ2-5; 9 bases are shared with TRBD2. V lost 6 bases and J lost 2; bases outside the gene matches: 7. This CDR3 is 15 amino acids long. The V gene's germline CDR1 is SNHLY and CDR2 FYNNEI.

The chain has TRBV6-1 and TRBJ2-5; D not resolved. The germline CDR1 and CDR2 sequences are MNHNS and SASEGT. V was shortened by 2 bases and J by 7 bases, with 11 bases between the two germline ends. CDR3 size: 13 residues. Here the CDR3 DNA reads TGTGCCAGCAGTGAACCTACGCGCGGGACCCAGTACTTC. Protein: CASSEPTRGTQYF.

The V and J genes are TRBV10-1 and TRBJ1-3, with TRBD1 identical over 7 bases. The trim removed 6 bases at V and 4 bases at J, leaving 6 bases unmatched. The CDR3 spans 14 residues. The germline V gene has CDR1 WNHNN and CDR2 SYGVQD (reference sequence). The CDR3: CASSPDRRGNTIYF. CDR3 sequence (DNA): TGCGCCAGCAGCCCGGACAGGCGCGGAAACACCATATATTTT.

This chain joins TRBV5-4 and TRBJ1-2; TRBD1 matches at 11 bases. Germline loops: CDR1 SGHNT, CDR2 YYREEE (reference sequence). The CDR3 sequence is 17 residues long. V lost 1 base and J lost 4; bases outside the gene matches: 9. CDR3 sequence: CASSLRTGGLSLYGYTF. CDR3 DNA sequence: TGTGCCAGCAGCTTGAGGACAGGGGGCCTCTCCCTCTATGGCTACACCTTC.

The chain carries TRBV3-1 (or the pseudogene TRBV3-2) and TRBJ2-7; 10 positions match TRBD2. Germline V CDR1 and CDR2: LGHDT, YNNKEL (reference sequence). V was pared by 3 bases and J by 5 bases, with 7 bases of the junction left unmatched. The CDR3 runs 15 residues. CDR3 amino acids: CASSQQLAGVHEQYF. Written as DNA, the CDR3 is TGTGCCAGCAGCCAGCAGCTAGCGGGAGTCCACGAGCAGTACTTC.

This clone was seen just once. The V and J genes are TRBV27 and TRBJ1-2; D might be TRBD1 (6 bases). Trimming removed 8 bases from V and 6 bases from J, with 19 bases in between. This CDR3 contains 14 residues. From germline, CDR1 is MNHEY and CDR2 SMNVEV (reference sequence). The CDR3 spells CASGNTGLQNGYTF. The CDR3, as DNA: TGTGCCAGCGGGAATACAGGGCTTCAAAATGGCTACACCTTC.

J is TRBJ2-1 and V is TRBV4-2, with 7 bases lining up with TRBD2. This CDR3 region has 16 residues. Germline values: CDR1 LGHNA, CDR2 YNFKEQ. V shed 0 bases and J 0 bases; nucleotides not matched to a gene: 2. The CDR3 DNA follows: TGTGCCAGCAGCCAAGAGGCGGGAGACTCCTACAATGAGCAGTTCTTC. It encodes CASSQEAGDSYNEQFF.

The rearrangement joins TRBV5-5 to TRBJ2-1; the match to TRBD1 covers 12 bases. The CDR3 is 14 amino acids. J gave up 9 bases and V 3 bases, and 4 bases lay outside the gene matches. Germline loops: CDR1 SGHKS, CDR2 YYEKEE (reference sequence). CDR3 coding DNA: TGTGCCAGCAGCTGGGGACAGGGGGCAAGTGAGCAGTTCTTC. Amino acids: CASSWGQGASEQFF.

CDR3 in DNA: TGCAGTGCTACGGGGACAGATACGCAGTATTTT. Amino acids: CSATGTDTQYF. The rearrangement links TRBV20-1 to TRBJ2-3, with TRBD2 as a possible D gene (5 bases). V lost 4 bases and J lost 3, with 5 bases in between. From germline, CDR1 is DFQATT and CDR2 SNEGSKA (reference sequence). The CDR3 contains 11 residues.

The gene calls are TRBV11-2 and TRBJ2-3, with D possibly TRBD2 on 6 matching bases. The V end lost 3 bases, the J end lost 0 bases, and 16 bases lay between the germline ends. Germline lookup yields CDR1 SGHAT and CDR2 FQNNGV. This CDR3 is built from 17 residues. CDR3 in DNA: TGTGCCAGCAGCTTCGGTAGGGACTCCCTCAGCACAGATACGCAGTATTTT. Encoded protein: CASSFGRDSLSTDTQYF.

V usage is TRBV10-2 and J usage is TRBJ1-1, with unresolved D. CDR1 and CDR2 (germline): WSHSY, SAAADI. This CDR3 spans 11 amino acids. V lost 1 base and J lost 7, with 4 bases in between. CDR3 in amino acids: CASSEWSEAFF. DNA for the CDR3: TGCGCCAGCAGTGAGTGGAGTGAAGCTTTCTTT.

This clone has only one observation. This chain joins TRBV11-2 and TRBJ2-7; D gene uncertain. The CDR3 is made up of 12 amino acids. Trimming cost V 5 bases and J 4 bases, with 9 bases left between them. In germline, CDR1 is SGHAT, CDR2 FQNNGV. CDR3: CASSQVHYEQYF. CDR3 sequence (DNA): TGTGCCAGCAGCCAGGTCCATTACGAGCAGTACTTC.

This clone has a single count. The chain combines TRBV19 with TRBJ1-3; D might be TRBD1 (6 bases). V was cut by 5 bases and J by 3 bases, with 20 bases left in between. Germline-derived CDR1 and CDR2 are LNHDA and SQIVND (reference sequence). The CDR3 is made up of 17 amino acids. The chain's CDR3 is CASSLRQGQSFGNTIYF. DNA of the CDR3: TGTGCCAGTAGTCTACGACAAGGACAGTCGTTTGGAAACACCATATATTTT.

This sequence joins TRBV7-9 and TRBJ2-7, with a possible D match to TRBD2 (5 bases). Germline loops: CDR1 SEHNR, CDR2 FQNEAQ (reference sequence). CDR3 size: 12 residues. Trimming stripped 5 bases from V and 3 bases from J, with 8 bases between. The CDR3 here is CASSPADYEQYF. Written as DNA, the CDR3 is TGTGCCAGCAGCCCAGCGGACTACGAGCAGTACTTC.

The V and J genes are TRBV19 and TRBJ1-4; D not certain. The CDR3 covers 15 residues. CDR1 LNHDA and CDR2 SQIVND come from the germline V gene (reference sequence). Trimming left V 5 bases short and J 0 bases short, with 10 bases between. CDR3 residues: CASSPSSATNEKLFF. For the CDR3, the DNA is TGTGCCAGTAGTCCCTCGTCCGCAACTAATGAAAAACTGTTTTTT.

In its sample, this clone was seen once. V is TRBV14 and J is TRBJ2-7; no clear D gene. The CDR3 is 11 amino acids. Looked up from germline, CDR1 is SGHDN and CDR2 is FVKESK. The ends were cut back, 7 bases at V and 3 bases at J, with 7 bases in the middle. The CDR3 DNA is TGTGCCAGCACCTCCGGCTACGAGCAGTACTTC. This sequence encodes CASTSGYEQYF.

The chain recombines TRBV10-1 with TRBJ2-1; unclear D gene. In germline, CDR1 is WNHNN, CDR2 SYGVQD (reference sequence). V was trimmed by 3 bases and J by 9 bases, leaving 9 bases between them. The length of the CDR3 is 12 residues. The DNA for the CDR3 is TGCGCCAGCAGTGATGAGTATGGTGAGCAGTTCTTC. This translates into CASSDEYGEQFF.